The entry below gives a single TCR beta chain sequence along with its context. The table came from immunoSEQ multiplex PCR; TCRdb's copy has only in-frame clones and leaves some out. The sample consists of about 170,000 clones, around four fifths of them appearing once. The data are from a study of blood T cell repertoires in COVID-19. Across the study: From T cells, B-cell-depleted T cells, or PBMCs came the material, which was cDNA or gDNA.

Germline V gene sequence: CDR1 SGHTA, CDR2 FQGNSA. This CDR3 contains 14 residues. The V end was cut by 5 bases, the J end by 5 bases, with 12 bases between. The receptor was isolated from a woman of 80 years or more with COVID-19, enrolled during active disease. This sequence joins TRBV7-2 and TRBJ1-4; maybe TRBD1 (5 bases). Source material: peripheral blood. The CDR3, as DNA: TGTGCCAGCAGCAGGGGTGGGAAGAATGAAAAACTGTTTTTT. Translation gives CASSRGGKNEKLFF.